The next 10 T cell receptor beta chains were all read from a single sample in a study of shared clonotypes between healthy human individuals. CD8 cells classed as naive were CD45RO-negative and positively selected for CCR7, excluding terminally differentiated effector memory CD45RA+ cells. Profiling relied on immunoSEQ multiplex PCR, and the TCRdb table lists in-frame clones only, not all of them. The sample holds millions of clones, approximately 94% seen once. The specimen sequenced was naive CD8+ T cells from PBMCs. The receptor source for this set is a man aged 18 to 35 in good health. Some clones in this sample may be carry-over from other donors' samples.

This chain connects TRBV6-5 to TRBJ1-2; D not resolved. Deletions cut 2 bases from V and 0 bases from J, with 13 bases between. Looked up from germline, CDR1 is MNHEY and CDR2 is SVGAGI. The CDR3 extends over 16 amino acids. CDR3 loop: CASSYRVQISNYGYTF. Here the CDR3 DNA reads TGTGCCAGCAGTTACCGCGTACAGATCTCTAACTATGGCTACACCTTC.

The chain uses TRBV7-6 and TRBJ1-3, with D perhaps TRBD1 (6 bases). CDR1 and CDR2 from the germline V gene are SGHVS and FNYEAQ. Deletions cut 5 bases from V and 5 bases from J, with 10 bases between. The CDR3 runs 13 residues. The CDR3 is CASSPDSRNTIYF. CDR3 DNA sequence: TGTGCCAGCAGCCCGGACAGCCGAAACACCATATATTTT.

The gene calls are TRBV11-2 and TRBJ2-2; no clear D gene. CDR3 length: 12 amino acids. V dropped 7 bases and J dropped 7 bases, with 10 bases sitting between them. The germline V gene has CDR1 SGHAT and CDR2 FQNNGV. As DNA, the CDR3 is TGTGCCAGCACCACCTCCCTCGGGGAGCTGTTTTTT. Translating gives CASTTSLGELFF.

The rearrangement uses TRBV13 and TRBJ1-1, with 8 bases aligning to TRBD1. V was clipped by 5 bases and J by 6 bases; unmatched bases: 8. The germline CDR1 and CDR2 sequences are PRHDT and FYEKMQ (reference sequence). The length of the CDR3 is 14 residues. CDR3 nucleotide sequence: TGTGCCAGCAGCGCACCGACAGGGGCTCCTGAAGCTTTCTTT. It codes for CASSAPTGAPEAFF.

The gene calls are TRBV14 and TRBJ2-1; D ambiguous. The CDR3 sequence is 15 residues long. The V end lost 1 base, the J end lost 8 bases, and 15 bases lay between the germline ends. Germline V gene data show CDR1 as SGHDN and CDR2 as FVKESK. The CDR3 protein is CASSQGMFWGDEQFF. In DNA, the CDR3 is TGTGCCAGCAGCCAAGGAATGTTTTGGGGTGATGAGCAGTTCTTC.

The genes are TRBV15 and TRBJ2-1, with D perhaps TRBD2 (5 bases). Germline CDR1 and CDR2: LNHNV and YYDKDF (reference sequence). This CDR3 spans 13 amino acids. V lost 3 bases and J 9 bases, leaving 12 bases between the germline ends. The CDR3 protein is CATSSGTAGEQFF. The CDR3 nucleotides read TGTGCCACCAGCAGCGGTACGGCGGGTGAGCAGTTCTTC.

This clone has just one count. CDR3 sequence (DNA): TGCGCCAGCAGCCAAGTCCAGCTAGCGGGACCTCTCAAGCAGTACTTC. Protein: CASSQVQLAGPLKQYF. This chain uses TRBV4-1 with TRBJ2-7; 9 nucleotides agree with TRBD2. Germline lookup yields CDR1 MGHRA and CDR2 YSYEKL. V lost 1 base and J lost 8; bases outside the gene matches: 12. The CDR3 has 16 amino acids.

The count of this clone is one. This chain connects TRBV9 to TRBJ2-5, with 12 bases aligning to TRBD2. From germline, CDR1 is SGDLS and CDR2 YYNGEE. The CDR3 spans 16 residues. J lost 4 bases, V lost 0 bases, and 4 bases had no gene match. The CDR3, as DNA: TGTGCCAGCAGCGTAGAGACTAGCGGGAGTCGAGAGACCCAGTACTTC. Its translation: CASSVETSGSRETQYF.

The chain has TRBV29-1 and TRBJ2-7, with 10 nucleotides matching TRBD2. Germline CDR1 and CDR2: SQVTM and ANQGSEA. J gave up 2 bases and V 0 bases, and 4 bases lay outside the gene matches. The CDR3 spans 15 residues. The CDR3 bases are TGCAGCGTTGAAGATGTAACTAGCGGGACCTACGAGCAGTACTTC. It translates to CSVEDVTSGTYEQYF.

A single count supports this clone. This sequence joins TRBV2 and TRBJ1-1, with unresolved D. This CDR3 region has 15 residues. Germline CDR1 reads SNHLY; CDR2 reads FYNNEI. V lost 4 bases and J 1 base, leaving 13 bases between the germline ends. CDR3 sequence: CASSVGRPWNTEAFF. The DNA for the CDR3 is TGTGCCAGCAGTGTAGGCAGGCCCTGGAACACTGAAGCTTTCTTT.